This entry lists 22 T cell receptor beta chains sequenced from one sample in a study of blood T cell repertoires in COVID-19. Sequenced by immunoSEQ multiplex PCR; TCRdb stores in-frame clones only, minus some. This table has about 480,000 clones, 88% appearing once. The sample was PBMCs or T cells enriched from blood (not recorded which). These receptors all come from a woman aged 40 to 49 who had recovered from COVID-19.

The chain uses TRBV4-1 and TRBJ1-1; a weak D match, TRBD1 (6 bases). Per germline, CDR1 MGHRA and CDR2 YSYEKL. The CDR3 covers 18 residues. The V end was cut by 5 bases, the J end by 0 bases, with 22 bases between. The CDR3 region is CASSIIIGSGGLNTEAFF. The CDR3 DNA is TGCGCCAGCAGCATAATCATTGGGTCTGGGGGCTTGAACACTGAAGCTTTCTTT.

The rearrangement uses TRBV2 and TRBJ1-2, with D perhaps matching TRBD1 (6 bases). The CDR3 has 12 amino acids. The germline V and J ends were trimmed by 7 bases and 13 bases, with 19 bases remaining between them. The germline CDR1 and CDR2 sequences are SNHLY and FYNNEI. The CDR3 DNA reads as TGTGCCAGCATCGCCGGACAGTCGCTTGCCACCTTC. This encodes CASIAGQSLATF.

The chain is built from TRBV6-2 or TRBV6-3 and TRBJ2-2, with no clear D. The germline V and J ends were trimmed by 2 bases and 0 bases, with 13 bases remaining between them. Per the germline V gene, CDR1 is MNHEY and CDR2 is SVGEGT. This CDR3 has 17 amino acids. The CDR3: CASSYDLQAPNTGELFF. Here the CDR3 DNA reads TGTGCCAGCAGTTACGATTTGCAGGCTCCGAACACCGGGGAGCTGTTTTTT.

The chain employs TRBV7-2 and TRBJ1-4, with 7 positions matching TRBD1. Trimming at V came to 1 base and at J to 0 bases, leaving 5 bases not matched to a gene. Per the germline V gene, CDR1 is SGHTA and CDR2 is FQGNSA. CDR3 length: 17 residues. Here the CDR3 reads CASSLDGQVATNEKLFF. The CDR3, as DNA: TGTGCCAGCAGCTTAGACGGACAGGTGGCAACTAATGAAAAACTGTTTTTT.

This sequence joins TRBV4-3 and TRBJ2-7; TRBD2 matches 11 bases. There are 15 residues in the CDR3. Trimming cost V 5 bases and J 0 bases; bases outside gene matches: 3. In germline, CDR1 is LGHNA, CDR2 YSLEER. CDR3 bases: TGCGCCAGCAGCTTAGGGACTAGCGGCTCCTACGAGCAGTACTTC. Translated: CASSLGTSGSYEQYF.

J is TRBJ2-7 and V is TRBV6-5; TRBD2 might be the D (5 bases). The CDR3 totals 12 residues. CDR1 is MNHEY and CDR2 is SVGAGI in the germline V gene. Trimming stripped 3 bases from V and 9 bases from J, with 12 bases between. The CDR3 here is CASSYSGLGQYF. CDR3 in DNA: TGTGCCAGCAGTTATTCGGGATTGGGGCAGTACTTC.

With respect to this clone: In the same sample, other DNA sequences code for this CDR3. The V and J genes are TRBV12-3 or TRBV12-4 and TRBJ1-2, with a tentative D call TRBD1 (5 bases). The CDR3 length is 13 residues. V shed 5 bases and J shed 2 bases, with 9 bases lying between them. This CDR3 is CASSADSNYGYTF. CDR3 nucleotide sequence: TGTGCCAGCAGTGCAGACAGCAACTATGGCTACACCTTC.

V is TRBV4-3 and J is TRBJ2-3, with TRBD2 matching over 7 bases. The CDR3 spans 19 residues. Germline lookup yields CDR1 LGHNA and CDR2 YSLEER. Germline trimming cut 0 bases from V and 2 bases from J; bases unmatched to any gene: 14. CDR3 protein: CASSQDRERDFHYTDTQYF. In DNA, the CDR3 is TGCGCCAGCAGCCAAGATCGTGAGCGGGATTTTCATTACACAGATACGCAGTATTTT.

This chain links TRBV5-6 with TRBJ1-3; D is uncertain. Germline V gives CDR1 SGHDT, CDR2 YYEEEE. The CDR3 loop spans 13 amino acids. V shed 7 bases and J shed 0 bases, with 8 bases lying between them. DNA of the CDR3: TGTGCCAGCGGACTCCTCTCTGGAAACACCATATATTTT. Translation: CASGLLSGNTIYF.

The rearrangement uses TRBV7-2 and TRBJ1-1; D is ambiguous. In germline, CDR1 is SGHTA, CDR2 FQGNSA. The V and J ends lost 2 bases and 1 base respectively, with 14 bases between them. The CDR3 has 16 residues. CDR3 nucleotides: TGTGCCAGCAGCTTAATTTCTTCGAGGCCGAACACTGAAGCTTTCTTT. It specifies CASSLISSRPNTEAFF.

The chain carries TRBV12-3 or TRBV12-4 and TRBJ2-7; the D gene is possibly TRBD2 (5 bases). The CDR3 totals 12 residues. V shed 2 bases and J shed 6 bases, with 8 bases lying between them. CDR3 residues: CASSLMTTEQYF. CDR3 nucleotides: TGTGCCAGCAGTTTAATGACTACCGAGCAGTACTTC.

The V gene is TRBV27, the J gene TRBJ1-5; D might be TRBD1 (5 bases). V was pared by 3 bases and J by 0 bases, with 9 bases between. CDR3 size: 15 residues. The germline V gene has CDR1 MNHEY and CDR2 SMNVEV (reference sequence). DNA of the CDR3: TGTGCCAGCAGTTTTCAGGGCCATAGCAATCAGCCCCAGCATTTT. Translating it yields CASSFQGHSNQPQHF.

This clone was counted only a few times. The chain employs TRBV11-3 and TRBJ1-2; D uncertain. CDR3 length: 16 amino acids. Between the trimmed V and J ends, which lost 1 base and 5 bases, there was a span of 17 bases. CDR1 is SGHNT and CDR2 is YENEEA in the germline V gene. In DNA form, the CDR3 reads TGTGCCAGCAGCTTAGGAGGGCCCGACCTTCCTTATGGCTACACCTTC. Translated, it gives CASSLGGPDLPYGYTF.

CDR3 bases: TGTGCCAGCAGTGCTACACAGGGGTACGCTCAGCCCCAGCATTTT. This translates into CASSATQGYAQPQHF. The chain carries TRBV2 and TRBJ1-5, with 7 bases lining up with TRBD1. The CDR3 sequence is 15 residues long. The germline CDR1 and CDR2 sequences are SNHLY and FYNNEI. V lost 4 bases and J lost 6; bases outside the gene matches: 9. Combining the CDR3 with reference TRBV2 and TRBJ1-5 gives the whole variable domain EPEVTQTPSHQVTQMGQEVILRCVPISNHLYFYWYRQILGQKVEFLVSFYNNEISEKSEIFDDQFSVERPDGSNFTLKIRSTKLEDSAMYFCASSATQGYAQPQHFGDGTRLSIL.

Of note for this clone: Other DNA sequences from this sample encode an identical CDR3 as well. The rearrangement links TRBV14 to TRBJ1-2; D call uncertain. Trimming removed 0 bases from V and 7 bases from J, with 6 bases in between. CDR3 length: 12 amino acids. From germline, CDR1 is SGHDN and CDR2 FVKESK. The CDR3 nucleotides read TGTGCCAGCAGCCAAGATTCTCGTGGCTACACCTTC. This encodes CASSQDSRGYTF.

The chain links TRBV30 to TRBJ2-1; maybe TRBD1 (6 bases). V was trimmed by 0 bases and J by 13 bases, leaving 13 bases between them. In germline, CDR1 is GTSNPN, CDR2 SVGIG (reference sequence). The CDR3 is 12 amino acids. CDR3 bases: TGTGCCTGGAGTGTACTGGGGGCCCTACAGTTCTTC. Its translation: CAWSVLGALQFF.

This clone was observed once. J is TRBJ1-5 and V is TRBV19; a weak D match, TRBD1 (5 bases). Trimming pared 5 bases from V and 7 bases from J, leaving 18 bases between. The CDR3 has 15 amino acids. CDR1 is LNHDA and CDR2 is SQIVND in the germline V gene (reference sequence). CDR3 in DNA: TGTGCCAGTAGTCCCTGGGGAGGGACCGACCAGCCCCAGCATTTT. Amino acid sequence: CASSPWGGTDQPQHF.

The V and J genes are TRBV19 and TRBJ2-1; TRBD2 agrees at 8 bases. CDR1 is LNHDA and CDR2 is SQIVND in the germline V gene (reference sequence). Germline trimming cut 5 bases from V and 0 bases from J; bases unmatched to any gene: 3. The CDR3 extends over 15 amino acids. Here the CDR3 reads CASSLAGSSYNEQFF. The CDR3 DNA follows: TGTGCCAGTAGTCTAGCGGGTAGCTCCTACAATGAGCAGTTCTTC. The full variable domain, completed using reference TRBV19 and TRBJ2-1, is DGGITQSPKYLFRKEGQNVTLSCEQNLNHDAMYWYRQDPGQGLRLIYYSQIVNDFQKGDIAEGYSVSREKKESFPLTVTSAQKNPTAFYLCASSLAGSSYNEQFFGPGTRLTVL.

The chain joins TRBV12-3 or TRBV12-4 to TRBJ2-2; weak D call: TRBD1 (5 bases). This CDR3 comprises 12 residues. V lost 7 bases and J lost 6, with 9 bases in between. The CDR3 nucleotides read TGTGCCAGCAAGGCAGGGCCCGGGGAGCTGTTTTTT. Encoded protein: CASKAGPGELFF.

This chain's CDR3 is CASSVVLVEAFF. The CDR3 DNA reads as TGTGCCAGCAGCGTCGTTCTAGTTGAAGCTTTCTTT. V is TRBV28 and J is TRBJ1-1; D not certain. Germline V gives CDR1 MDHEN, CDR2 SYDVKM. Trimming left V 6 bases short and J 7 bases short, with 12 bases between. The CDR3 spans 12 residues.

The rearrangement links TRBV19 to TRBJ1-1, with D possibly being TRBD1 (5 bases). Germline V CDR1 and CDR2: LNHDA, SQIVND (reference sequence). With 4 bases removed from V and 1 base from J, the gap between germline ends came to 13 bases. This CDR3 spans 15 amino acids. In DNA, the CDR3 is TGTGCCAGTAGTACCGACAGTCCATGGAACACTGAAGCTTTCTTT. Encoded protein: CASSTDSPWNTEAFF.

V and J are TRBV7-9 and TRBJ1-3; D remains ambiguous. The CDR3 consists of 13 residues. V dropped 2 bases and J dropped 4 bases, with 6 bases sitting between them. Germline assignment: CDR1 SEHNR and CDR2 FQNEAQ (reference sequence). The CDR3 region has the DNA TGTGCCAGCAGCTTAACTCCAGGAAACACCATATATTTT. Its translation is CASSLTPGNTIYF. Using reference TRBV7-9 and TRBJ1-3 for the parts outside the CDR3, the full variable domain is DTGVSQNPRHKITKRGQNVTFRCDPISEHNRLYWYRQTLGQGPEFLTYFQNEAQLEKSRLLSDRFSAERPKGSFSTLEIQRTEQGDSAMYLCASSLTPGNTIYFGEGSWLTVV.